The entry that follows covers one T cell receptor beta chain sequence. This sample was taken from a study of blood T cell repertoires in COVID-19. About the study: The origin of the acute and convalescent COVID-19 samples was the United States, Italy and Spain. The analysed material was cDNA or gDNA that came from T cells, B-cell-depleted T cells, or PBMCs.

In the authors' workflow: Quantification of nucleated cells was approximated via reference gene primer amplification. TCRdb's copy holds only in-frame clones and misses some; the assay was immunoSEQ multiplex PCR. V, J and clone size are those of that table, while D and trimming were read from the DNA. The top ten clones hold around 13% of a sample with 130,000 to 150,000 clones, around 82% of them seen once. The CDR3 runs to 14 residues. Trimming left V 8 bases short and J 2 bases short, with 15 bases between. Germline assignment: CDR1 KGHSH and CDR2 LQKENI. The receptor comes from a man in his 60s with active or convalescent COVID-19. The sample comprised peripheral blood. The chain employs TRBV18 and TRBJ1-2; a possible D gene is TRBD1 (6 bases). The CDR3 DNA reads TGTGCCAGCCGTATAACAGGGTACAACTATGGCTACACCTTC. Translation: CASRITGYNYGYTF.